The TCR beta chain under discussion was sequenced for a study of cytomegalovirus exposure and HLA in healthy donors (dated by TCRdb to about 2017). With respect to the entire study: An earlier analysis of some 550 of the donors reported more than 250 Gb of sequence data and roughly 110 million unique TCR beta sequences from 150 million to 200 million T cells. A later analysis re-examined previously published TCR beta repertoires from about 670 donors and added high-resolution HLA genotyping to investigate patterns of TCR occurrence. The study profiled the T cell repertoires of hundreds of subjects by immunosequencing and related them to cytomegalovirus serostatus. Along with the roughly 710-subject first cohort, a separate validation cohort of over a hundred different subjects was used. Class I and class II HLA loci were covered by the typing at four-digit resolution. Roughly 5 DR-DQ haplotypes were handled as single units for association and clustering, since linkage in the cohort was strong. Among 300 to 500 genotyped donors of the cohort, an average of roughly 230,000 unique TCR beta nucleotide sequences was sequenced per donor, of which 15% to 20% were non-productive. All discovery cohort repertoires had been generated using a single sequencing platform. In an earlier analysis of 587 of the donors, high-throughput TCR beta sequencing was used to judge whether each TCR beta V gene segment behaved as functional or pseudogenic. About 310 gigabases of sequencing data and approximately 85 million unique TCR sequences were included in an early release covering about 620 HLA-typed donors. Rather than drawing on any new phenotypic data, the later analysis identified candidate immune exposures from TCR beta sequences and the way those sequences occurred across donors. The study aimed to test whether cataloging public T cell receptors could reveal signatures of past pathogen exposure. High-throughput TCR immunosequencing, statistical association of individual TCRs with disease status, and machine learning were combined to predict cytomegalovirus infection status. A later genetic analysis took genome-wide SNP genotypes for about 65% of the 666 donors and used that subset as a discovery cohort. The number of typed donors differed by locus: about 620-630 for A, B, C, DRB1 and DQB1; about 520 for DQA1; 606 for DPA1; and around 490 for DPB1. Of the roughly 400 genotyped donors, 65% to 90% were placed in the genetic ancestry cluster associated with self-reported Caucasian donors. Donor age, sex, ethnicity and CMV serostatus were compiled together with the repertoire data. Broad study findings and their caveats: In a later analysis, HLA-associated TCR beta chains showed more clonal expansion and lower generation probabilities than non-associated chains that were equally common. In an earlier analysis of approximately 590 of the donors, most TCR beta V segments appeared in productive rearrangements about 87% or about 30% of the time, broadly matching IMGT annotations. V-gene and J-gene trimming of TCR beta chains was associated with a missense DCLRE1C variant in a later genetic analysis, and the association was replicated in an independent cohort. This cohort had only TCR beta chains sequenced, and the lack of alpha or paired-chain data limited which features could be detected. Because HLA typing was unavailable for some donors at each locus, only the typed subset was used in association tests. A further reported finding was that TCR beta sequences accurately predicted the HLA-A and HLA-B alleles for most subjects in the first cohort. Roughly uniform sequencing depth across donors was assumed in presence/absence analyses, although this assumption may not hold. The authors suggested that the approach could potentially be generalized to other disease states and immunological phenotypes. While some public TCRs were present in many individuals, most TCR sequences turned up only very rarely across donors. Linkage disequilibrium might explain the correlated functional status among segregating V segments, but an unknown experimental factor could not be ruled out. Over 15 rarely observed V segments, including chromosome 9 orphons, were excluded from the earlier analysis of just under 600 of the donors because counts were too low. Most CMV-associated TCR beta chains appeared to be HLA-restricted in a later analysis, and the HLA associations seemed to be driven largely by CMV exposure. Three of the identified cytomegalovirus-associated TCR beta chains were confirmed in vitro to be specific for cytomegalovirus antigens. Compared with the approximately 700-donor mean, donors in an Asian-associated ancestry cluster had fewer N-insertions in productive TCRs, according to a later genetic analysis. Specific HLA alleles were associated with 15,000 to 20,000 TCR beta sequences at a false discovery rate of 0.05 in a later analysis. The 87-base-pair reads could not distinguish some IMGT-functional V segments, including TRBV6-2 and TRBV6-3, so those segments were excluded. The study listed 150 to 200 TCR beta chains as associated with cytomegalovirus. In a later analysis, the rate of TCR association differed among HLA loci, with DRB1 alleles having the most associated TCRs and HLA-C alleles having the fewest. For the cohort, immune exposure information was limited to CMV serostatus. In a later analysis, several top co-occurrence clusters were reported to appear linked to parvovirus B19, influenza, CMV and Epstein-Barr virus. A cluster of highly shared sequence variants was judged likely to represent a technical artifact of the sequencing pipeline. In both the original and validation cohorts, the classifier was reported to diagnose cytomegalovirus status with high specificity and sensitivity. When HLA alleles, especially DR and DQ, strongly co-occurred, TCR associations were difficult to assign to individual alleles.

Of note for this clone: Its antigen is still unknown. No clone much larger than this one lies a single base away; base qualities are absent.

The library came from the immunoSEQ multiplex PCR assay. A mixture of 60 forward primers for TCR Vbeta segments and 13 reverse primers for TCR Jbeta segments was used in the multiplex PCR. A multiplex PCR assay on genomic DNA amplified the CDR3 region of rearranged TCR beta genes. On the Illumina HiSeq System, the amplified TCR beta libraries were sequenced as 87-base-pair reads. The authors' pipeline ran thus. A later analysis tallied roughly 78 million unique TCR beta chains across the 600 to 700 repertoires, and approximately 12 million of those chains were shared by two or more donors. To remove PCR and sequencing errors, raw reads were error-corrected and collapsed into unique sequences using a nearest-neighbor algorithm that merged closely related sequences. To assign V, D and J gene segments, CDR3 sequences were aligned to IMGT reference sequences. For a sequence to be retained, at least a six-nucleotide match to both a V gene segment and a J gene segment was required. A rearrangement counted as productive if the CDR3 had no stop codons and remained in frame with V and J, and every other rearrangement counted as non-productive. CDR3 was defined according to IMGT convention as the region running from the second conserved V-encoded cysteine to the conserved J-encoded phenylalanine. Sequences without an unambiguous match to a single V gene segment were excluded from the earlier analysis of 450 to 750 of the donors. In an earlier analysis of 450 to 750 of the donors, a V segment was called functional when productive rearrangements were above 56.7%, and segregating when the standard deviation between donors exceeded 5%. A statistical classification framework was built for diagnosing cytomegalovirus status from the catalog of TCR beta chain sequences. V and J gene assignment, in a later analysis, came from comparing TCR nucleotide sequences with IMGT/GENE-DB human TR gene sequences. Using the TCRdist pipeline, a later analysis assigned CDR3 sequences along with most-parsimonious VDJ recombination scenarios. A later analysis defined each TCR beta chain by its CDR3 amino acid sequence plus V-gene family, and excluded reads lacking a unique V-gene family. In a later analysis, around 600 highly shared, low-generation-probability nucleotide sequences were removed to address suspected cross-contamination and a sequencing artifact. In a later analysis, a clonal expansion index was calculated for each public chain from normalized within-repertoire ranks of inferred template counts. A later analysis computed generation probabilities with a VDJ recombination model fitted to out-of-frame rearrangements, and checked the results against IGoR. In a later analysis, TCR-TCR, TCR-HLA and TCR-CMV co-occurrence was scored with hypergeometric tests, and a repertoire-size bias correction was applied to TCR pairs. False discovery rates were estimated in a later analysis by permuting HLA or CMV assignments 20 times. In a later analysis, co-occurring TCRs were grouped using DBSCAN, with TCRdist sequence similarity added in when clustering inside HLA-allele-positive subsets. For co-occurrence clustering, repertoires with fewer than 30,000 or more than 120,000 public chains were excluded, along with five or six repertoires with anomalous nucleotide sharing. The source is immuneACCESS, and TCRdb retained only in-frame sequences with V and J called. Part of the clones is not carried over; for the studies checked, unresolved V genes explain less than half of this, and the remainder is unexplained. V, J and clone size were drawn from that table, and D and trimming were deduced from the DNA. This sample is represented by approximately 150,000 clones; roughly 79% of them were singletons. Of the sample, 7.4% is held by the ten largest clones.

The cohort consisted of hundreds of healthy bone marrow donors. Cohort members were all nominally healthy when sampled, although unrecorded immune exposures were likely present. The donor was CMV seropositive and belonged to the group of 270 or so seropositive cohort members. Every donor gave a peripheral blood sample, and the peripheral blood mononuclear cells from that sample were used for TCR beta sequencing. The Qiagen DNeasy Blood Extraction Kit was used to extract genomic DNA from the blood cell samples. The CDR3 runs 13 residues from the cysteine to the phenylalanine. Only CDR3 DNA is held: 39 bases, read in frame from base 1. V is shortened by 6 bases, J by 2 bases, and the region joining them spans 8 bases. Sequences SNHLY (CDR1) and FYNNEI (CDR2) are obtained from the germline V gene.

Material for sequencing was PBMCs. The rearrangement joined TRBV2 to TRBJ2-1, with the D segment identity uncertain. The receptor's source is a male donor in good health and CMV-seropositive. The CDR3 in this case is CASSLKPYNEQFF. The sequenced DNA: TGTGCCAGCAGCCTAAAACCCTACAATGAGCAGTTCTTC. The full variable domain, completed from the reference TRBV2 and TRBJ2-1 proteins outside the CDR3, reads EPEVTQTPSHQVTQMGQEVILRCVPISNHLYFYWYRQILGQKVEFLVSFYNNEISEKSEIFDDQFSVERPDGSNFTLKIRSTKLEDSAMYFCASSLKPYNEQFFGPGTRLTVL.